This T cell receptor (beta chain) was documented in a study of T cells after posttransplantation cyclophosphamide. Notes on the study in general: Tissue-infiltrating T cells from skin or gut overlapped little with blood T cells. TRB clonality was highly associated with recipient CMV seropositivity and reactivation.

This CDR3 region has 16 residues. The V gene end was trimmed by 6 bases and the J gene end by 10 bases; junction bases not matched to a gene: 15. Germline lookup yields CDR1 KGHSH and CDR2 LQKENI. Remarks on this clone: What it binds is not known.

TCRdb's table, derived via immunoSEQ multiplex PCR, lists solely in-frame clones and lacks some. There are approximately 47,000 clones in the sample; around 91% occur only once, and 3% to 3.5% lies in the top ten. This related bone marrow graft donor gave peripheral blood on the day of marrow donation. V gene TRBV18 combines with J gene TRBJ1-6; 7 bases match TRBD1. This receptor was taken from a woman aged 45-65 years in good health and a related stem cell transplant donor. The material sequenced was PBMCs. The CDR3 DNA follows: TGTGCCAGCTCCACAGCCGAGGGGGCGCGGTACTCACCCCTCCACTTT. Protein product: CASSTAEGARYSPLHF.